Below, 10 T cell receptor beta chains from the same sample are listed, as sequenced in a study of blood T cell repertoires in COVID-19. Generated by immunoSEQ multiplex PCR, the TCRdb table keeps only in-frame clones and is missing some. Of 45,000 or so clones in the sample, approximately 90% were seen once. Source material: peripheral blood. The receptor set was obtained from a middle-aged man with active COVID-19.

On this clone itself: Its ends do not fully match the called genes, so a read error is possible. The V and J genes are TRBV5-1 and TRBJ1-5; D remains ambiguous. CDR3 length: 14 residues. From germline, CDR1 is SGHRS and CDR2 YFSETQ. CDR3 in amino acids: CASSFDGVNPPQHF. CDR3 DNA: TGCGCCAGCAGCTTCGACGGGGTTAATCCGCCCCAGCATTTT.

The V call is TRBV9, the J call TRBJ1-6, with D possibly TRBD1 on 6 matching bases. Trimming shortened V by 3 bases and J by 6 bases, and 19 bases separated the two germline ends. This CDR3 is 17 amino acids long. Germline V gives CDR1 SGDLS, CDR2 YYNGEE. CDR3 coding DNA: TGTGCCAGCAGCGCGATGGACAGAGTACTTTTTAATTCACCCCTCCACTTT. Translation gives CASSAMDRVLFNSPLHF.

This chain connects TRBV21-1 to TRBJ2-7; whether TRBD2, the table's D call, matches the DNA was not checked. TRBV21-1 counts as a pseudogene. This CDR3 contains 15 residues. CDR3 sequence: CASSIGTSVAYEQYF. The CDR3 coding sequence is TGTGCCAGCAGCATCGGGACTAGCGTTGCCTACGAGCAGTACTTC.

The chain couples TRBV4-1 to TRBJ1-5; TRBD1 is a possible D gene (5 bases). Trimming removed 1 base at V and 9 bases at J, with 19 bases between. Germline assignment: CDR1 MGHRA and CDR2 YSYEKL. This CDR3 spans 16 amino acids. CDR3 nucleotide sequence: TGCGCCAGCAGCCAAGCTTTGGGCAGGGAGGGAATGCCCCAGCATTTT. Encoded protein: CASSQALGREGMPQHF.

V usage is TRBV7-2 and J usage is TRBJ2-1; possibly TRBD2 for D (5 bases). Germline V lookup: CDR1 SGHTA, CDR2 FQGNSA. This CDR3 has 15 residues. Between the trimmed V and J ends, which lost 1 base and 2 bases, there was a span of 9 bases. CDR3: CASSLGGGPYNEQFF. In nucleotides, the CDR3 is TGTGCCAGCAGCTTAGGAGGAGGCCCCTACAATGAGCAGTTCTTC.

This clone was picked up a small number of times. This sequence joins TRBV3-1 (or the pseudogene TRBV3-2) and TRBJ1-1; TRBD1 aligns across 8 bases. J gave up 0 bases and V 4 bases, and 10 bases lay outside the gene matches. Germline CDR1 LGHDT, CDR2 YNNKEL (reference sequence). CDR3 length: 17 residues. CDR3 loop: CASSPRRQGPMNTEAFF. The CDR3 DNA reads TGTGCCAGCAGCCCTCGGAGACAGGGGCCGATGAACACTGAAGCTTTCTTT.

This chain uses TRBV29-1 with TRBJ2-2, with 7 bases lining up with TRBD2. This CDR3 contains 11 residues. The trim removed 7 bases at V and 8 bases at J, leaving 4 bases unmatched. Germline V lookup: CDR1 SQVTM, CDR2 ANQGSEA. The CDR3 nucleotides read TGCAGCGGCGCGCGGGGGGGGGAGCTGTTTTTT. Its translation: CSGARGGELFF.

The chain links TRBV27 to TRBJ1-2, with 8 bases aligning to TRBD1. V gave up 6 bases and J gave up 7 bases; unmatched junction bases: 10. Per the germline V gene, CDR1 is MNHEY and CDR2 is SMNVEV (reference sequence). The CDR3 extends over 14 amino acids. This CDR3 is CASSPIGRGLGYTF. The CDR3, as DNA: TGTGCCAGCAGCCCCATCGGCAGGGGGCTTGGCTACACCTTC.

The chain uses TRBV19 and TRBJ2-7, with D perhaps matching TRBD1 (6 bases). Per germline, CDR1 LNHDA and CDR2 SQIVND (reference sequence). CDR3 size: 14 residues. V was clipped by 5 bases and J by 2 bases, with 13 bases between them. CDR3 loop: CASSSWGQPYEQYF. CDR3 bases: TGTGCCAGTAGTTCTTGGGGACAACCCTACGAGCAGTACTTC. Based on the CDR3 plus reference TRBV19 and TRBJ2-7, the full variable domain is DGGITQSPKYLFRKEGQNVTLSCEQNLNHDAMYWYRQDPGQGLRLIYYSQIVNDFQKGDIAEGYSVSREKKESFPLTVTSAQKNPTAFYLCASSSWGQPYEQYFGPGTRLTVT.

The chain is built from TRBV5-4 and TRBJ1-4; D not resolved. The CDR3 totals 13 residues. CDR1 is SGHNT, CDR2 YYREEE, per germline (reference sequence). V lost 4 bases, J lost 5 bases, and 9 bases lay in between. The CDR3 nucleotides are TGTGCCAGCAGCCCCCGTCCGAATGAAAAACTGTTTTTT. Encoded protein: CASSPRPNEKLFF.